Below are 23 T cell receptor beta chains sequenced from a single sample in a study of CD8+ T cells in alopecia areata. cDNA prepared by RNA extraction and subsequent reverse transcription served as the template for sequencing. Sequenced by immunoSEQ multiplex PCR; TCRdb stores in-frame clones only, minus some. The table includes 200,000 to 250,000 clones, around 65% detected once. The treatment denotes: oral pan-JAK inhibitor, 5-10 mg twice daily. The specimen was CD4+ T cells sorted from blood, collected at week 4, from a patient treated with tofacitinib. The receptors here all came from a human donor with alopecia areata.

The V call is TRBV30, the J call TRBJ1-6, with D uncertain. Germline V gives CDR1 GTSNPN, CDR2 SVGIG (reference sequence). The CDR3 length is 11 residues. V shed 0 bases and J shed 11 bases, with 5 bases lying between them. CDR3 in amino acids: CAWSVVAPLHF. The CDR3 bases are TGTGCCTGGAGTGTTGTAGCACCCCTCCACTTT.

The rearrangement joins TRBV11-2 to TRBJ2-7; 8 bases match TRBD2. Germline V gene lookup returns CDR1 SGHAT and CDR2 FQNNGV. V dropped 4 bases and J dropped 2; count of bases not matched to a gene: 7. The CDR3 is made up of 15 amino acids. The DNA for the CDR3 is TGTGCCAGCAGCTCCATAGCGGGGCGAGCCTACGAGCAGTACTTC. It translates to CASSSIAGRAYEQYF.

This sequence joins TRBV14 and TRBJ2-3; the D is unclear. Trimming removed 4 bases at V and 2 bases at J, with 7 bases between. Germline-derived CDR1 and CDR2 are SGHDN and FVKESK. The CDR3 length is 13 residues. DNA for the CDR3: TGTGCCAGCAGCCTGACCCCCACAGATACGCAGTATTTT. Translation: CASSLTPTDTQYF.

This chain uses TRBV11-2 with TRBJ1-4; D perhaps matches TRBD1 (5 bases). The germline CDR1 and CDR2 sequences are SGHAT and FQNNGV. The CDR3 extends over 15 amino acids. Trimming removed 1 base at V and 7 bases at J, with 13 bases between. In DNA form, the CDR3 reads TGTGCCAGCAGCTTAGCTGGCCAGGGTGGTGAAAAACTGTTTTTT. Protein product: CASSLAGQGGEKLFF.

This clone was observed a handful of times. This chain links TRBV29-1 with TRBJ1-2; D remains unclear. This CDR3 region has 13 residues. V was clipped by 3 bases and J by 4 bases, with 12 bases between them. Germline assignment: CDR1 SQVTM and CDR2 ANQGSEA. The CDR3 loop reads CSVDPPEIYGYTF. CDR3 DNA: TGCAGCGTTGACCCTCCAGAGATCTATGGCTACACCTTC.

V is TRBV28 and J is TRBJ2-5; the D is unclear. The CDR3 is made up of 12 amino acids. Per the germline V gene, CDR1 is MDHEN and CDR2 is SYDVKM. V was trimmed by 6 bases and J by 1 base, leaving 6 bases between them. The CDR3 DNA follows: TGTGCCAGCAGACAGTCCCAAGAGACCCAGTACTTC. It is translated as CASRQSQETQYF.

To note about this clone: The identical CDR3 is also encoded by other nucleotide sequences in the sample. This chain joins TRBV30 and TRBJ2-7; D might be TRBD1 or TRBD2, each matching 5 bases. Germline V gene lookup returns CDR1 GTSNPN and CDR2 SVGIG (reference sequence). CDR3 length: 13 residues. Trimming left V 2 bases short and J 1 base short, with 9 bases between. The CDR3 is CAWSRGGSYEQYF. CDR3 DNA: TGTGCCTGGAGTCGTGGGGGTTCCTACGAGCAGTACTTC.

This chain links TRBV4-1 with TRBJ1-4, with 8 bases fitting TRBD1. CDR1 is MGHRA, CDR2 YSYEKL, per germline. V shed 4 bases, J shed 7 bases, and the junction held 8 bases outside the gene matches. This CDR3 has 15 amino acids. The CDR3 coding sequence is TGCGCCAGCAGCCCCCGGACAGGGCATGGTGAAAAACTGTTTTTT. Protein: CASSPRTGHGEKLFF.

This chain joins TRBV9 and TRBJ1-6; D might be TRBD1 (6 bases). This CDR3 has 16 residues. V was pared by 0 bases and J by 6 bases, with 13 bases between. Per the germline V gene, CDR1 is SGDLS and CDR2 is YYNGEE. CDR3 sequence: CASSVGVGGANSPLHF. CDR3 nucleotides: TGTGCCAGCAGCGTAGGAGTAGGGGGGGCTAATTCACCCCTCCACTTT. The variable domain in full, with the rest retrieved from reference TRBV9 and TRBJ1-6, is DSGVTQTPKHLITATGQRVTLRCSPRSGDLSVYWYQQSLDQGLQFLIQYYNGEERAKGNILERFSAQQFPDLHSELNLSSLELGDSALYFCASSVGVGGANSPLHFGNGTRLTVT.

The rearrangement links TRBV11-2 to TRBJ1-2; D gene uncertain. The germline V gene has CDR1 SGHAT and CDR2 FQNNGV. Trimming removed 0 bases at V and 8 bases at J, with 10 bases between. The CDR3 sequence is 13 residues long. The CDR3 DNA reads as TGTGCCAGCAGCTTAGAGCCCGGTGCGGGCTACACCTTC. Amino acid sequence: CASSLEPGAGYTF.

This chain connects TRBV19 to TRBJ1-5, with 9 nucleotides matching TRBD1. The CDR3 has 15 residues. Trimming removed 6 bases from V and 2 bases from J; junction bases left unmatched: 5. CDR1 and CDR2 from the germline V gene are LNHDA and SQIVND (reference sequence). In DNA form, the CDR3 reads TGTGCCAGTAGCAGACAGGGGGTCGGCAATCAGCCCCAGCATTTT. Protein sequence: CASSRQGVGNQPQHF.

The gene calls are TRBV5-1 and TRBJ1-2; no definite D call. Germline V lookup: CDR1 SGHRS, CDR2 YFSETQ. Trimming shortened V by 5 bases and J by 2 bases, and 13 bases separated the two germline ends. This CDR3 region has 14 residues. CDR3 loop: CASREVRTNYGYTF. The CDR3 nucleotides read TGCGCCAGCAGGGAGGTCAGGACCAACTATGGCTACACCTTC. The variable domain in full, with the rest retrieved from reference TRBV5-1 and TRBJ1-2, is KAGVTQTPRYLIKTRGQQVTLSCSPISGHRSVSWYQQTPGQGLQFLFEYFSETQRNKGNFPGRFSGRQFSNSRSEMNVSTLELGDSALYLCASREVRTNYGYTFGSGTRLTVV.

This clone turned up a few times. As DNA, the CDR3 is TGTGCCTGGGGGGGACATTCCTACGAGCAGTACTTC. It encodes CAWGGHSYEQYF. V and J are TRBV30 and TRBJ2-5, with a possible D match to TRBD1 (6 bases). The J call may be mistaken, given a closer DNA end match to TRBJ2-7. CDR1 and CDR2 from the germline V gene are GTSNPN and SVGIG (reference sequence). The CDR3 extends over 12 amino acids.

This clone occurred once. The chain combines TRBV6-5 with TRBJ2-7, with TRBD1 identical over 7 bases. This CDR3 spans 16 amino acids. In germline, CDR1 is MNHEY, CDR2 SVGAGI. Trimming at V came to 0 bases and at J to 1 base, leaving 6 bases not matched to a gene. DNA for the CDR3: TGTGCCAGCAGTTACTCTCACAGGGGCACATCCTACGAGCAGTACTTC. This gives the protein CASSYSHRGTSYEQYF.

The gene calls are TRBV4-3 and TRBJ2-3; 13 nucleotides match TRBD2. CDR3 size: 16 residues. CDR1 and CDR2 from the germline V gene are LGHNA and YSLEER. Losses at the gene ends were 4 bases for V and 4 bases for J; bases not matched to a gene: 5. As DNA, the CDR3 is TGCGCCAGCAGCCTTAGACTAGCGGGGGGACCAGATACGCAGTATTTT. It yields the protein CASSLRLAGGPDTQYF.

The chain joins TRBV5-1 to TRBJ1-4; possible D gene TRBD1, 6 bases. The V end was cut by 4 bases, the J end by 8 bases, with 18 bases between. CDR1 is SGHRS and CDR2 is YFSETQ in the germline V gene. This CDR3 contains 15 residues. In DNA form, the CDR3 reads TGCGCCAGCAGCCCCCTGGGGGCGGGAGGAGAAAAACTGTTTTTT. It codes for CASSPLGAGGEKLFF.

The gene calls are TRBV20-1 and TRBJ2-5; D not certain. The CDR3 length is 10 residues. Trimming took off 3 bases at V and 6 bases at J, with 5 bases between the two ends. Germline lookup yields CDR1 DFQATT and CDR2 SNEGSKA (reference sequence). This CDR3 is CSASGKTQYF. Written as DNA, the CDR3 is TGCAGTGCTAGTGGGAAGACCCAGTACTTC.

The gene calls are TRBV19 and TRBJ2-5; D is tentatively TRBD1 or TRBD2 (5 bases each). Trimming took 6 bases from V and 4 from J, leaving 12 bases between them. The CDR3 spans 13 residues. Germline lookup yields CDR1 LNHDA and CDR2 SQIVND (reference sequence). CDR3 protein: CASRPSGRETQYF. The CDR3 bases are TGTGCCAGTAGACCCTCGGGACGAGAGACCCAGTACTTC. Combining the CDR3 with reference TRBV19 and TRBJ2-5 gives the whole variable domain DGGITQSPKYLFRKEGQNVTLSCEQNLNHDAMYWYRQDPGQGLRLIYYSQIVNDFQKGDIAEGYSVSREKKESFPLTVTSAQKNPTAFYLCASRPSGRETQYFGPGTRLLVL.

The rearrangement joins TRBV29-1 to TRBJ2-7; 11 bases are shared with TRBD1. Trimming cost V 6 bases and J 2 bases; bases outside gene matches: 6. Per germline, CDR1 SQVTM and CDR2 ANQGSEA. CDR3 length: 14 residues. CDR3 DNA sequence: TGCAGCGTGTTGCCGGGACAGGGGGCCTACGAGCAGTACTTC. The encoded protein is CSVLPGQGAYEQYF.

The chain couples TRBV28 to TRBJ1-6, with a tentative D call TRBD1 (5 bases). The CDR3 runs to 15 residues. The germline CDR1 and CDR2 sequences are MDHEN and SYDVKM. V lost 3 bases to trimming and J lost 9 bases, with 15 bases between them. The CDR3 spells CASSFTGGIRSPLHF. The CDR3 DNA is TGTGCCAGCAGTTTCACTGGGGGGATCCGTTCACCCCTCCACTTT.

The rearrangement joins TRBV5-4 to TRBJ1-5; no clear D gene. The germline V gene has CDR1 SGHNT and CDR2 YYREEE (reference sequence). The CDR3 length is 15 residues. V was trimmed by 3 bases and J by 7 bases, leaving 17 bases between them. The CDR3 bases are TGTGCCAGCAGCTCGGGAGGCGACGGGTTGCAGCCCCAGCATTTT. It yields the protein CASSSGGDGLQPQHF.

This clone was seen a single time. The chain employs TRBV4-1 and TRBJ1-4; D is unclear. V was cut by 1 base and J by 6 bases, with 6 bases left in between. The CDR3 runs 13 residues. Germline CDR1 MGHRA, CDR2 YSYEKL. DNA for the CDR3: TGCGCCAGCAGCCAAGTTCTTCATGAAAAACTGTTTTTT. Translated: CASSQVLHEKLFF.

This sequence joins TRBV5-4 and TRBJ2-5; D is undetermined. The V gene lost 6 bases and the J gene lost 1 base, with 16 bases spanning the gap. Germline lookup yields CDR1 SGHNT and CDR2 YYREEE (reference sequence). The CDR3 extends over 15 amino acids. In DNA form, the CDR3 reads TGTGCCAGCAATGTCGGGCTCGGCCCCCAAGAGACCCAGTACTTC. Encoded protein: CASNVGLGPQETQYF.